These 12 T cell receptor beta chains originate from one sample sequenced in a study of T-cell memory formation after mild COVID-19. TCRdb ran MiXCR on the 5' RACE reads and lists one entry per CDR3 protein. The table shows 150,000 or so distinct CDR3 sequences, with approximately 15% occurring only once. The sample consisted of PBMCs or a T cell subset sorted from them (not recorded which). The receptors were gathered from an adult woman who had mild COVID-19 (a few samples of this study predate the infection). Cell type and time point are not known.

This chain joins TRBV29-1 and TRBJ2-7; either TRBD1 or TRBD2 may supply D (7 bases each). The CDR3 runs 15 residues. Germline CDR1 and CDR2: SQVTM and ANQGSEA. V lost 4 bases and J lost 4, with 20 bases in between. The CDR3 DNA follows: TGCAGCGTTGGGGGGGGACAGAGGAGGATTTACGAGCAGTACTTC. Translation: CSVGGGQRRIYEQYF.

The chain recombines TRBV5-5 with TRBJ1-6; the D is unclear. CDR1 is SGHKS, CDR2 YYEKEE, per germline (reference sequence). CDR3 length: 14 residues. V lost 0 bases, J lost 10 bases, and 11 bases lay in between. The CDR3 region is CASSLGEVDSPLHF. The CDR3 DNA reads TGTGCCAGCAGCTTGGGGGAAGTGGACTCACCCCTCCACTTT.

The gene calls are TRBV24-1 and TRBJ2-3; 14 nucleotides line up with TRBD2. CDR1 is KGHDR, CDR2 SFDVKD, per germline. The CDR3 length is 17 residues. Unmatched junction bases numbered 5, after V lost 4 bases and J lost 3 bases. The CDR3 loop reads CATSDTRLAGGTDTQYF. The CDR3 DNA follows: TGTGCCACCAGTGACACTCGACTAGCGGGAGGGACAGATACGCAGTATTTT.

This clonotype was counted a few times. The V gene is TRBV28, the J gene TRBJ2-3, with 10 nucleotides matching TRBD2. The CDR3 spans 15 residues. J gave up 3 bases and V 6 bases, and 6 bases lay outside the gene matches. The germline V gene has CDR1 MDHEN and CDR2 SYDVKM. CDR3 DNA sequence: TGTGCCAGCAGCAAACCGGGACTAGCGACAGATACGCAGTATTTT. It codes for CASSKPGLATDTQYF.

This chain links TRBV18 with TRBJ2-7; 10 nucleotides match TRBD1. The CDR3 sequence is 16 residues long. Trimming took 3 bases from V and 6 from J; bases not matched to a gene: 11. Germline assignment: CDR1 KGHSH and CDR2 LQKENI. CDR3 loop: CASSPTGTGAKGEQYF. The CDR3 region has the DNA TGTGCCAGCTCACCGACCGGGACAGGGGCTAAGGGCGAGCAGTACTTC.

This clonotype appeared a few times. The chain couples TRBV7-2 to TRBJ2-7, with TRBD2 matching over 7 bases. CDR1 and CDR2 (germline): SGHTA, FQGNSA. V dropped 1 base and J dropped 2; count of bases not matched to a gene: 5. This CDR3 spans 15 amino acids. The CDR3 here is CASSLGLAAAYEQYF. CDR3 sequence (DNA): TGTGCCAGCAGCTTAGGTCTAGCGGCCGCCTACGAGCAGTACTTC.

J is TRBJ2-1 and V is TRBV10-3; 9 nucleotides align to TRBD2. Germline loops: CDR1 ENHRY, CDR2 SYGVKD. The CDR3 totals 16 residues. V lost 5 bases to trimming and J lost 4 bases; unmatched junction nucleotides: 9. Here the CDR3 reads CAISTPLAGAYNEQFF. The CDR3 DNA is TGTGCCATCAGTACCCCGTTAGCGGGAGCTTACAATGAGCAGTTCTTC.

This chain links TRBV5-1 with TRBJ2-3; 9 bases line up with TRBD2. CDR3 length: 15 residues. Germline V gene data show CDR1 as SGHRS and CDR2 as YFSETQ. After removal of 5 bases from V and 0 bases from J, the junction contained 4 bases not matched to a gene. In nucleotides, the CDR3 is TGCGCCAGCAGTCCTAGCGGGACGAGCACAGATACGCAGTATTTT. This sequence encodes CASSPSGTSTDTQYF.

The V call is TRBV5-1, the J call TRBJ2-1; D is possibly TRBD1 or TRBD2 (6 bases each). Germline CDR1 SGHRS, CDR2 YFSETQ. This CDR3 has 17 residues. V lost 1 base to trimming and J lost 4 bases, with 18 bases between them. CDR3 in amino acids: CASSLRGARGSYNEQFF. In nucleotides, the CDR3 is TGCGCCAGCAGCTTGAGGGGGGCCAGGGGCTCATACAATGAGCAGTTCTTC.

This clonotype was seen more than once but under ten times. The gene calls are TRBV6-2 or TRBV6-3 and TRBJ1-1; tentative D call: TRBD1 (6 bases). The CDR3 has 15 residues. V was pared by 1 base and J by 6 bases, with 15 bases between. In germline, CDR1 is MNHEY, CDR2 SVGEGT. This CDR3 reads CASSYLQGPLAEAFF. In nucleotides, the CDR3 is TGTGCCAGCAGTTACTTACAGGGACCACTCGCTGAAGCTTTCTTT.

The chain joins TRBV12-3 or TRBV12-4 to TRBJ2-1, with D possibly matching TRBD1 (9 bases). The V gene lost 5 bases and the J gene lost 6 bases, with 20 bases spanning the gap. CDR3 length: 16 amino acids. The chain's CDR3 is CASSPYRGRGANEQFF. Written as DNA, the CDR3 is TGTGCCAGCAGTCCGTACAGGGGGCGGGGGGCCAATGAGCAGTTCTTC.

The CDR3 sequence: CSVATGQPYEQYF. In nucleotides, the CDR3 is TGCAGCGTTGCCACAGGGCAACCCTACGAGCAGTACTTC. The chain uses TRBV29-1 and TRBJ2-7, with a weak D call TRBD1 (6 bases). The CDR3 is 13 amino acids. Germline V gene sequence: CDR1 SQVTM, CDR2 ANQGSEA. V lost 4 bases to trimming and J lost 2 bases, with 12 bases between them.